This T cell receptor (beta chain) was identified during a study of blood T cell repertoires in COVID-19 (dated by TCRdb to the early 2020s). Study-wide context: Collaborator samples came from the United States, Italy and Spain and covered acute and convalescent phases of COVID-19. Where HLA class I and class II types were available, the types were taken from metadata supplied by the sample provider, not from assay-based typing. The sample metadata nearly always contained a de-identified subject ID, COVID-19 status, age in years and sex. A freely available public database, intended as a resource for researchers studying the immune response to SARS-CoV-2, is where the repertoires were released. The samples were drawn from two sources: the first 160 participants of the ongoing ImmuneRACE study, and 950 to 1,500 subjects contributed by 6 global collaborators. Subjects who had been exposed to COVID-19, were actively infected with it, or had recovered from it provided the deeply sampled blood TCRbeta repertoires that made up the dataset. The material from the prospective study consisted of cDNA or gDNA derived from T cells, B-cell-depleted T cells, or PBMCs. Paper-wide results and their limitations: The amount of clinical and demographic metadata varied by source and participant and was provided uncurated.

Concerning this clone itself: Its antigen remains unidentified. The input lacks base qualities; no much larger clone sits a single base away.

CDR1 and CDR2 were assigned from the germline V gene (reference sequence) as MNHEY and SMNVEV. Including the terminal cysteine and phenylalanine, the CDR3 comprises 15 residues. The read is trimmed to its CDR3 DNA, 45 bases read in frame from base 1. Compared with germline, V lacks 5 bases and J lacks 4 bases; bases without a gene match: 10. TCRbeta CDR3 regions were amplified from genomic DNA using the immunoSEQ Assay, a bias-controlled multiplex PCR. Turning to the authors' computational methods: Within the assay, amplification of reference gene primers was used to estimate how many nucleated cells each sample contained. To quantify the absolute abundance of each unique TCRbeta CDR3 rearrangement, sequence reads were collapsed and filtered. For each sample, productive Simpson clonality was calculated as the square root of Simpson's diversity index across productive rearrangements. What TCRdb holds here is the immuneACCESS table cut down to in-frame rearrangements. Part of the clones is not present; checked against another copy, under half of the missing clones reflect an unresolved V gene, and the others are unexplained. From that table come the V and J calls and clone size; the DNA was used to work out D and trimming. This sample comprises around 130,000 clones, 70% to 80% of them detected only once. 7.9% of the sample lies in the top ten.

Collaborating institutions collected whole blood in K2EDTA tubes following their own protocols. For TCRbeta analysis, collaborator samples were shipped as frozen whole blood, as isolated PBMCs, or as DNA extracted from either sample type. Input material: peripheral blood. Here the chain combines TRBV27 and TRBJ2-5; TRBD2 matches 7 bases in the middle. The TCR originated in a human donor in a cohort sampled during active COVID-19. The CDR3 loop reads CASSPGLLGGETQYF. The sequence in DNA is TGTGCCAGCAGTCCGGGACTACTCGGAGGAGAGACCCAGTACTTC.